The following is a T cell receptor (beta chain) sequence with its context. Which antigen it targets is not known. The input lacks base qualities; no much larger clone sits a single base away. Reading from cysteine to phenylalanine, the CDR3 counts 13 amino acids. Only the CDR3 portion is preserved as DNA: 39 bases, with reading frame beginning at the first base. Sequences MRHNA (CDR1) and SNTAGT (CDR2) are obtained from the germline V gene. The trim is 5 bases for V and 0 bases for J, with a gap of 7 bases between the germline ends. This sample was included in a study of regulatory T cells in long-lasting Graves disease (dated by TCRdb to the early 2020s). Background on the whole study: Persistent Graves' disease was defined as persistently positive TSH receptor autoantibodies together with antithyroid drug treatment for over 5 years. A total of around 33 samples underwent TCR sequencing, from roughly 13 patients with persistent Graves' disease and 20 or so patients with newly diagnosed Graves' disease. In the clinical cohort, patients with persistent Graves' disease had used antithyroid drugs for an average of approximately eleven years. This study used TCR sequencing and RNA sequencing of peripheral blood to compare persistent Graves' disease patients against newly diagnosed Graves' disease patients. The study took place in China and was registered as a clinical trial.

The time point label for this specimen denotes: persistent/refractory GD, antithyroid drugs over 5 years with positive TRAb. For both TCR sequencing and RNA sequencing, RNA was extracted from PBMCs using TRIzol. The diagnosis of Graves' disease was made according to American Thyroid Association guidelines. Patients were recruited from an endocrinology department in Xi'an, China. Each patient gave approximately 10 milliliters of peripheral blood, collected in an EDTA anticoagulant tube. PBMCs were isolated by Ficoll Paque Plus density gradient separation without further T cell sorting. An Agilent 2100 Bioanalyzer and agarose gel were used to check RNA quality, while a NanoDrop 2000 measured RNA concentration. Overall study results and their limits: Only peripheral blood was studied, because thyroid tissue, the primary lesion, was inaccessible. Preferential use of TRBV28, TRBJ1-2 and TRBJ2-5 was observed in persistent disease, whereas TRBV20-1 and TRBJ2-1 were favored in newly diagnosed disease. A larger number of public clonotypes was shared among persistent patients (approximately 2,600) than among newly diagnosed patients (around 970). Persistent Graves' disease patients showed lower TCR Shannon entropy and fewer highly expanded clones than newly diagnosed patients, suggesting clonal expansion. The authors noted that the small sample size was a limitation that may lower accuracy. Sequencing and analysis were restricted to the TCR beta chain.

Library preparation used multiplex PCR. TCRdb records Illumina HiSeq 4000 as the sequencer. CDR3 regions were amplified by Arm-PCR with iRepertoire HTBI primers to construct TCR beta libraries. PCR products were gel purified before sequencing. The original methods were these. Gene usage analysis of CDR3 amino acid clonotypes relied on the approximately 68 TRBV and 15 or so TRBJ segments identified across samples. COPE and FqMerger were used to merge filtered high-quality paired reads into contigs. Contigs were aligned with BLAST to IMGT TRBV, TRBD and TRBJ reference genes, and CDR3 was defined per IMGT. Clonotypes above 0.1% frequency were classified as highly expanded clones. Shannon entropy was used to measure repertoire diversity, and the Gini coefficient was used to measure V-J evenness. Clonotypes shared by more than one individual were considered public. TCRdb's own reprocessing of the public reads used fastp at Q25 and MiXCR and kept productive beta chains. CDR3 protein duplicates are merged, each entry listing the most common genes and DNA. What appears here as the V and J calls and clone size reflects TCRdb's work, not the paper's. Across this sample there are 400,000 or so distinct CDR3 sequences, with less than 25% seen only once. The ten biggest clones cover roughly 20% of the sample.

Sequencing was performed on peripheral blood mononuclear cells (PBMCs), taken when the disease was refractory, from a patient treated with antithyroid drugs. The TCR originated in a female donor with Graves disease. The chain joins TRBV6-4 to TRBJ1-1, with the D segment identity uncertain. At the DNA level, the sequence is TGTGCCAGCAGTATTTGGTTGAACACTGAAGCTTTCTTT. Protein translation: CASSIWLNTEAFF.